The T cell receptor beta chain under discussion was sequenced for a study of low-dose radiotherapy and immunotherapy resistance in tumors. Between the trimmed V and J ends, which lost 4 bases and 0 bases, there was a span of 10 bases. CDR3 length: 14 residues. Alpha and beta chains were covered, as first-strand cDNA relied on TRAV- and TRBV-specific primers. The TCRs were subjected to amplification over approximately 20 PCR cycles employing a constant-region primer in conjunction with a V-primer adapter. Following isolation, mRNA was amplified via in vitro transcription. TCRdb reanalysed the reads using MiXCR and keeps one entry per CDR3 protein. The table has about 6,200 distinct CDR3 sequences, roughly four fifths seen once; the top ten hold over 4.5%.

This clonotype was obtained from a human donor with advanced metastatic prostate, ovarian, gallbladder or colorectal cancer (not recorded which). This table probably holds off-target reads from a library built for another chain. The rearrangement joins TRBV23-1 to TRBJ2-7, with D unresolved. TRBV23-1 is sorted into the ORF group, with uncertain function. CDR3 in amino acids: CASSRGNLSYEQYF. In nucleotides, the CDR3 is TGCGCCAGCAGTCGAGGCAACCTCTCCTACGAGCAGTACTTC.